What follows describes a single T cell receptor delta chain. This clone was counted between two and nine times. What antigen it recognizes has not been identified. No much larger clonotype is one base removed from it; base qualities were not supplied. The library was obtained by RT-PCR. For sequencing, an Illumina MiSeq was employed. TCRdb processed the public reads again with the CATT caller, after which rows with matching DNA were combined. The table for this sample lists around 6,500 delta-chain clones; 20% to 30% of them were counted only once. Approximately 18% of the sample rests with the top ten. These data come from a study of gamma-delta T cells after stem cell transplantation (dated by TCRdb to the mid-2010s). The CDR3 holds 23 amino acids from the cysteine to the phenylalanine. The DNA shown is the 69-base CDR3, in frame from base 1. V and J are trimmed by 1 base and 0 bases, and the gene matches miss 18 bases of the junction. According to the germline V gene, CDR1 reads GEAIGNYY and CDR2 reads EKD.

This clonotype was obtained from a human donor. It is not recorded whose cells these are; they may come from a transplant donor. Sequenced: gamma-delta T cells. Here the chain combines TRDV2 and TRDJ3, with 9 bases in between that match TRDD3. CDR3 sequence: CACDTVYLYWGNQSSWDTRQMFF. The DNA sequence reads TGTGCCTGTGACACGGTGTATTTGTACTGGGGGAACCAAAGCTCCTGGGACACCCGACAGATGTTTTTC.